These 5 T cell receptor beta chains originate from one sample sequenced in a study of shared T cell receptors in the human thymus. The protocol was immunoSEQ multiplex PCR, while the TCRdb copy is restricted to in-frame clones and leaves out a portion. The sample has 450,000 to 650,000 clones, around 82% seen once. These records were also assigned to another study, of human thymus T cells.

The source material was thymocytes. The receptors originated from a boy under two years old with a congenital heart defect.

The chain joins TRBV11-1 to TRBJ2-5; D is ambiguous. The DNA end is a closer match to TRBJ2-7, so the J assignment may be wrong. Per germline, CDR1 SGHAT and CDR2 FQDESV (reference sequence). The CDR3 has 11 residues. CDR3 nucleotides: TGTGCCAGCAGCTCCCTCTACGAGCAGTACTTC. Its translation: CASSSLYEQYF.

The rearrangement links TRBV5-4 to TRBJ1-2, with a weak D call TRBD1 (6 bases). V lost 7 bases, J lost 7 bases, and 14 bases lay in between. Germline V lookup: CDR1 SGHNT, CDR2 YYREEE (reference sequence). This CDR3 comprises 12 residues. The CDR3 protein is CASGRRGGGYTF. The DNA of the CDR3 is TGTGCCAGCGGCCGTAGGGGGGGTGGCTACACCTTC.

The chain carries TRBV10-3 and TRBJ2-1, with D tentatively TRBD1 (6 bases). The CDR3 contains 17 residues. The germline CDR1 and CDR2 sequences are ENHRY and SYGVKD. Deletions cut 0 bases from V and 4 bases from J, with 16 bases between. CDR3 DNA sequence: TGTGCCATCAGTGAGTCGAGGAGGCAGGGGCGGTACAATGAGCAGTTCTTC. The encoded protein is CAISESRRQGRYNEQFF.

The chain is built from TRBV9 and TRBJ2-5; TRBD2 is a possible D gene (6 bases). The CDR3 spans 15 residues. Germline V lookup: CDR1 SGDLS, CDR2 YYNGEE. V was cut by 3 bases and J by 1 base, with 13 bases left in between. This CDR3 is CASSDPASAQETQYF. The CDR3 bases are TGTGCCAGCAGCGACCCCGCTAGCGCCCAAGAGACCCAGTACTTC.

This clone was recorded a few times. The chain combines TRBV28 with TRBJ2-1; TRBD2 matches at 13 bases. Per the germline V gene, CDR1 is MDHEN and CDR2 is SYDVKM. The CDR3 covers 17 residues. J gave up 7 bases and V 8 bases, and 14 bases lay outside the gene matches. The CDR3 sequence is CASPPRLAGGLRNEQFF. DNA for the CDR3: TGTGCCAGCCCCCCCCGACTAGCGGGAGGCTTGAGGAATGAGCAGTTCTTC.